This T cell receptor (beta chain) was identified during a study of T cell responses to AZD1222 COVID-19 vaccine. Study overall: Researchers grouped second doses given at about 4 or about 12 weeks into one pool. General study findings and limits: Across spike, vaccine-associated CD4 TCRs were found, dominant at 160-218 and 743-854. Two AZD1222 doses significantly raised spike-specific TCR breadth and depth over controls. White British donors predominated, females outnumbered males, and clonal diversity was possibly underestimated.

The germline gives CDR1 SGHAT, CDR2 FQNNGV. The CDR3 runs to 13 residues. V trimming: 3 bases; J trimming: 4 bases; junction bases outside the gene matches: 0. As regards this clone: What it binds is unknown.

Profiled with immunoSEQ multiplex PCR; TCRdb holds only in-frame clones, not every one. This table has some 99,000 clones, approximately 90% appearing once. The sequence was obtained from an adult in good health. This specimen consisted of peripheral blood, obtained on day 0 of AZD1222 vaccination. The rearrangement uses TRBV11-2 and TRBJ2-5; 9 bases align to TRBD1. In nucleotides, the CDR3 is TGTGCCAGCAGCTTGGGACAGGGAGAGACCCAGTACTTC. This encodes CASSLGQGETQYF.